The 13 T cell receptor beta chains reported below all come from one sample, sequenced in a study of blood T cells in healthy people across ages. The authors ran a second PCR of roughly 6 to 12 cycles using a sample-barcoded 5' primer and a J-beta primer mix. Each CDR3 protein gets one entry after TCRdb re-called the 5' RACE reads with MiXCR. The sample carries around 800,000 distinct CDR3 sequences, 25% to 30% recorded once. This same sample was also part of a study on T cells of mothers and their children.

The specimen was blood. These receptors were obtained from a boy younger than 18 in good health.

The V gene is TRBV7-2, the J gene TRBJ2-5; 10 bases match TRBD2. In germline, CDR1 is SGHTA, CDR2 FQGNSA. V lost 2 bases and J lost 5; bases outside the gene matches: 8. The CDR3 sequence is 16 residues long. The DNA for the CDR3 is TGTGCCAGCAGCTTACTAGCGGGGGCCCCCCGGGAGACCCAGTACTTC. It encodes CASSLLAGAPRETQYF.

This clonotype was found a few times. The DNA for the CDR3 is TGCAGCGCCCGGAGACTAGCGGGGGGGCTTCCTCACTACGAGCAGTACTTC. Residues: CSARRLAGGLPHYEQYF. The chain uses TRBV20-1 and TRBJ2-7; 14 bases align to TRBD2. The length of the CDR3 is 17 residues. Germline values: CDR1 DFQATT, CDR2 SNEGSKA (reference sequence).

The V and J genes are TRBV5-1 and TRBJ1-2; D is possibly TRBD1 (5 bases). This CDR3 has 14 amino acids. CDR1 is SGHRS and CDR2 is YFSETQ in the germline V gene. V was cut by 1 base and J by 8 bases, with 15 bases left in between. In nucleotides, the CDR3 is TGCGCCAGCAGCTTGACGTTCGGGGGAAAGGGCTACACCTTC. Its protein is CASSLTFGGKGYTF.

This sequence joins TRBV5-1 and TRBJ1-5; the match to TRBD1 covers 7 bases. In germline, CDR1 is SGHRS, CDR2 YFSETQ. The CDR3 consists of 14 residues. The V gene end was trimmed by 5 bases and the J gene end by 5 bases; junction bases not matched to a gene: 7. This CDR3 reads CASRRGQLYQPQHF. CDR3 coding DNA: TGCGCCAGCAGAAGGGGACAGTTGTATCAGCCCCAGCATTTT. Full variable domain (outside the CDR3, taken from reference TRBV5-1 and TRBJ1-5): KAGVTQTPRYLIKTRGQQVTLSCSPISGHRSVSWYQQTPGQGLQFLFEYFSETQRNKGNFPGRFSGRQFSNSRSEMNVSTLELGDSALYLCASRRGQLYQPQHFGDGTRLSIL.

Here the CDR3 reads CASSLVGQWEQFF. CDR3 DNA sequence: TGTGCCAGCAGTTTAGTGGGGCAATGGGAGCAGTTCTTC. The V gene is TRBV12-3 or TRBV12-4, the J gene TRBJ2-5; perhaps TRBD1 as D (5 bases). Near its end, the DNA agrees better with TRBJ2-1, so the J call may be wrong. This CDR3 has 13 residues.

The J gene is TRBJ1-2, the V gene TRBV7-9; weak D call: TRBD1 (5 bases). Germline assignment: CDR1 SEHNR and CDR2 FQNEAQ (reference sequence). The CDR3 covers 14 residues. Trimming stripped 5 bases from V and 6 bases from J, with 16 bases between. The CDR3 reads CASSPSAGGDGYTF. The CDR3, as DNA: TGTGCCAGCAGCCCCTCGGCGGGAGGGGATGGCTACACCTTC. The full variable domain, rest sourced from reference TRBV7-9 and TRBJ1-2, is DTGVSQNPRHKITKRGQNVTFRCDPISEHNRLYWYRQTLGQGPEFLTYFQNEAQLEKSRLLSDRFSAERPKGSFSTLEIQRTEQGDSAMYLCASSPSAGGDGYTFGSGTRLTVV.

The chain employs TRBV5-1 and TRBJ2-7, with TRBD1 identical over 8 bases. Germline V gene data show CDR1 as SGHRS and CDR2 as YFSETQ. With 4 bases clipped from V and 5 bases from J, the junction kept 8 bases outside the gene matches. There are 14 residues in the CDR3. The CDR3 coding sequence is TGCGCCAGCAGCCCGGACAGGGTTGGGAACGAGCAGTACTTC. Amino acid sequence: CASSPDRVGNEQYF.

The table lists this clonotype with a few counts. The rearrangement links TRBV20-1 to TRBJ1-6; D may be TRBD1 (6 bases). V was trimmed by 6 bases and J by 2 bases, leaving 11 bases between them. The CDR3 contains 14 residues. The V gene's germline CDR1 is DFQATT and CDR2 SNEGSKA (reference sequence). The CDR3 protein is CSASRQAYNSPLHF. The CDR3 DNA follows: TGCAGTGCCAGTCGACAGGCCTATAATTCACCCCTCCACTTT.

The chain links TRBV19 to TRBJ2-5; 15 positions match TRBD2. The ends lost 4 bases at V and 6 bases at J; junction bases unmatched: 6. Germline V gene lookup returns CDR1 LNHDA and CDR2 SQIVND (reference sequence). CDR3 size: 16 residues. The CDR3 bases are TGTGCCAGTAGTACCCGGACTAGCGGGGGGGCGAAGACCCAGTACTTC. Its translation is CASSTRTSGGAKTQYF.

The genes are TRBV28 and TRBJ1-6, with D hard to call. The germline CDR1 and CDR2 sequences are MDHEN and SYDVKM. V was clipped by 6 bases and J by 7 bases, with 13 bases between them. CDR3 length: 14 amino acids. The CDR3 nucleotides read TGTGCCAGCAGCAACCGGGCTCGAAATTCACCCCTCCACTTT. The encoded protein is CASSNRARNSPLHF.

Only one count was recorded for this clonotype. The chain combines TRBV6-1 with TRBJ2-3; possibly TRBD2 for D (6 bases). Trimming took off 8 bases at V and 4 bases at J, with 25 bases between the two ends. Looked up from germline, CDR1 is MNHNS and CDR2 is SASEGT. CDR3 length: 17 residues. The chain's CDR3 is CASGELGTRRWADTQYF. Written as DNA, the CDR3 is TGTGCCAGCGGGGAACTTGGGACTCGGAGGTGGGCAGATACGCAGTATTTT.

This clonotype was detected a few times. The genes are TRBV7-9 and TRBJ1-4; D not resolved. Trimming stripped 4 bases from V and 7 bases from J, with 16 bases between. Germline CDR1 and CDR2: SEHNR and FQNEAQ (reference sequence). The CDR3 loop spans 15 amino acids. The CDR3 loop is CASSSLTGKGEKLFF. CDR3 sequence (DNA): TGTGCCAGCAGCTCCCTGACGGGGAAGGGTGAAAAACTGTTTTTT.

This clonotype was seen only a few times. CDR3 sequence: CASSPGSMKSTEAFF. CDR3 in DNA: TGTGCCAGCAGCCCTGGTTCCATGAAGAGTACTGAAGCTTTCTTT. The chain combines TRBV6-2 or TRBV6-3 with TRBJ1-1, with no clear D. The CDR3 extends over 15 amino acids. The germline V gene has CDR1 MNHEY and CDR2 SVGEGT. Trimming shortened V by 6 bases and J by 5 bases, and 19 bases separated the two germline ends.